The 27 T cell receptor beta chains given below trace back to one sample, sequenced in a study of blood T cells in healthy people across ages. The use of a sample-barcoded 5' primer and a J-beta primer mix characterized a second PCR of roughly 7 to 11 cycles. In TCRdb, the 5' RACE reads were re-called with MiXCR into one record per CDR3 protein. The table records about 1.7 million distinct CDR3 sequences, 28% of them present only once. The specimen was blood. The source of these receptors is a woman in her thirties in good health.

The gene calls are TRBV20-1 and TRBJ1-1, with D unclear. In germline, CDR1 is DFQATT, CDR2 SNEGSKA (reference sequence). V was cut by 1 base and J by 1 base, with 10 bases left in between. CDR3 size: 14 residues. The CDR3 nucleotides are TGCAGTGCTAGAGGGGGTGGTGGGAACACTGAAGCTTTCTTT. As protein: CSARGGGGNTEAFF.

This clonotype was seen repeatedly, ten times or more. The chain uses TRBV10-3 and TRBJ2-7, with D hard to call. Germline V gene sequence: CDR1 ENHRY, CDR2 SYGVKD. The CDR3 extends over 12 amino acids. The V end was cut by 2 bases, the J end by 3 bases, with 5 bases between. The DNA for the CDR3 is TGTGCCATCAGTGAGCCAGACTACGAGCAGTACTTC. The encoded protein is CAISEPDYEQYF.

The chain couples TRBV5-1 to TRBJ1-1; D uncertain. The CDR3 consists of 14 residues. Germline V lookup: CDR1 SGHRS, CDR2 YFSETQ. The V end lost 4 bases, the J end lost 4 bases, and 14 bases lay between the germline ends. In nucleotides, the CDR3 is TGCGCCAGCAGCCATCCAGAGGTGGGCACTGAAGCTTTCTTT. It translates to CASSHPEVGTEAFF.

Turning to this clonotype: With a much larger clone just one base away, this may be a read error. This chain links TRBV6-2 or TRBV6-3 with TRBJ2-6; 8 bases align to TRBD1. Germline V lookup: CDR1 MNHEY, CDR2 SVGEGT. The CDR3 runs to 19 residues. The CDR3: CASSQHPGQARSGANVRTF. CDR3 bases: TGTGCCAGCAGCCAACACCCGGGACAGGCTCGATCTGGGGCCAACGTCCGGACTTTC.

This clonotype has at least ten counts. The rearrangement links TRBV5-1 to TRBJ2-3; D is uncertain. Per the germline V gene, CDR1 is SGHRS and CDR2 is YFSETQ. V lost 1 base, J lost 2 bases, and 8 bases lay in between. This CDR3 spans 14 amino acids. The CDR3 loop is CASSLSGDTDTQYF. The CDR3 DNA is TGCGCCAGCAGCTTGAGTGGTGACACAGATACGCAGTATTTT.

This clonotype was counted many times. V gene TRBV27 combines with J gene TRBJ2-7, with D perhaps being TRBD1 or TRBD2 (5 bases each). CDR1 and CDR2 from the germline V gene are MNHEY and SMNVEV (reference sequence). The length of the CDR3 is 16 residues. Between the trimmed V and J ends, which lost 5 bases and 4 bases, there was a span of 21 bases. The CDR3 reads CASSPTRDPGFYEQYF. The CDR3, as DNA: TGTGCCAGCAGTCCAACCCGGGACCCGGGCTTTTACGAGCAGTACTTC.

The J gene is TRBJ2-5, the V gene TRBV5-1, with D hard to call. The CDR3 runs 16 residues. Trimming pared 1 base from V and 5 bases from J, leaving 18 bases between. Per germline, CDR1 SGHRS and CDR2 YFSETQ. CDR3 sequence: CASSLSSAEQGETQYF. The CDR3 nucleotides are TGCGCCAGCAGCTTGAGTTCCGCAGAGCAAGGCGAGACCCAGTACTTC.

The sample holds a few counts of this clonotype. For the CDR3, the DNA is TGCAGTGCTAGGGCGAGTGGGGAGCTGTTTTTT. This gives the protein CSARASGELFF. V is TRBV20-1 and J is TRBJ2-2; D uncertain. V lost 3 bases to trimming and J lost 8 bases, with 7 bases between them. This CDR3 is built from 11 residues. Germline V gives CDR1 DFQATT, CDR2 SNEGSKA (reference sequence).

This clonotype was recorded at least ten times. The rearrangement joins TRBV20-1 to TRBJ1-2, with D maybe TRBD1 (5 bases). Per germline, CDR1 DFQATT and CDR2 SNEGSKA (reference sequence). Trimming shortened V by 1 base and J by 3 bases, and 12 bases separated the two germline ends. CDR3 length equals 14 residues. Here the CDR3 reads CSARALGTDYGYTF. As DNA, the CDR3 is TGCAGTGCTAGAGCCCTGGGGACTGACTATGGCTACACCTTC.

This clonotype was recorded a few times. The chain has TRBV4-3 and TRBJ2-3, with TRBD2 identical over 8 bases. CDR1 is LGHNA, CDR2 YSLEER, per germline. J gave up 12 bases and V 4 bases, and 12 bases lay outside the gene matches. The CDR3 consists of 14 residues. CDR3 bases: TGCGCCAGCAGCCTGTCGGGGGCGGGAGGACCTCAGTATTTT. It specifies CASSLSGAGGPQYF.

The chain is built from TRBV20-1 and TRBJ2-1, with D tentatively TRBD2 (7 bases). The germline V gene has CDR1 DFQATT and CDR2 SNEGSKA (reference sequence). Trimming removed 5 bases at V and 5 bases at J, with 25 bases between. The CDR3 runs 17 residues. The CDR3 DNA is TGCAGTGCTTTATATTCTGTGGGACTATGGGACAACAATGAGCAGTTCTTC. This gives the protein CSALYSVGLWDNNEQFF.

This clonotype was seen a handful of times. The chain carries TRBV12-3 or TRBV12-4 and TRBJ2-1; 11 bases match TRBD2. This CDR3 has 15 residues. V lost 6 bases to trimming and J lost 7 bases; unmatched junction nucleotides: 8. The CDR3 bases are TGTGCCAGCAGCCCTAGCGGGGGGATGAAAAATGAGCAGTTCTTC. This codes for CASSPSGGMKNEQFF.

The chain has TRBV28 and TRBJ1-1; perhaps TRBD1 as D (5 bases). V was clipped by 3 bases and J by 0 bases, with 14 bases between them. Germline V gene sequence: CDR1 MDHEN, CDR2 SYDVKM. CDR3 length: 16 residues. The CDR3 loop is CASSFGGILMNTEAFF. CDR3 DNA: TGTGCCAGCAGTTTCGGGGGGATCCTAATGAACACTGAAGCTTTCTTT.

This clonotype appeared many times. This sequence joins TRBV29-1 and TRBJ2-5, with 12 bases aligning to TRBD2. CDR3 length equals 18 residues. V dropped 7 bases and J dropped 1; count of bases not matched to a gene: 16. Germline lookup yields CDR1 SQVTM and CDR2 ANQGSEA. CDR3 residues: CSAPGGPRLAGVQETQYF. The DNA for the CDR3 is TGCAGCGCCCCGGGGGGGCCTCGACTAGCGGGAGTCCAAGAGACCCAGTACTTC.

This clonotype was seen a few times. A much larger clone differs by one base, so this may be a read error. V usage is TRBV7-2 and J usage is TRBJ2-6, with a tentative D call TRBD1 (5 bases). There are 13 residues in the CDR3. Germline V CDR1 and CDR2: SGHTA, FQGNSA. DNA of the CDR3: TGTGCCAGCAGCTTAGCTGGGGCCGACGTCCTGACTTTC. It codes for CASSLAGADVLTF.

The genes are TRBV12-3 or TRBV12-4 and TRBJ2-3; the match to TRBD2 covers 8 bases. There are 16 residues in the CDR3. The J segment lost 4 bases and the V segment lost 5 bases, leaving 11 bases of the junction unmatched. CDR3 protein: CASSRLARGGSDTQYF. The DNA of the CDR3 is TGTGCCAGCAGTCGACTAGCGCGGGGTGGGTCAGATACGCAGTATTTT.

The chain has TRBV5-6 and TRBJ1-2; tentative D call: TRBD1 (5 bases). Trimming shortened V by 4 bases and J by 4 bases, and 20 bases separated the two germline ends. The germline V gene encodes CDR1 SGHDT and CDR2 YYEEEE. CDR3 length: 16 amino acids. The CDR3 spells CASSPFRDRGSYGYTF. CDR3 DNA: TGTGCCAGCAGCCCTTTCCGGGACCGGGGATCCTATGGCTACACCTTC.

This clonotype has just a few counts. The chain couples TRBV7-6 to TRBJ2-3; 13 bases line up with TRBD2. CDR1 and CDR2 (germline): SGHVS, FNYEAQ. The CDR3 is made up of 17 amino acids. J lost 2 bases, V lost 4 bases, and 6 bases had no gene match. The CDR3 region has the DNA TGTGCCAGCAGCTCCGGACTAGCGGGAGTATACACAGATACGCAGTATTTT. Encoded protein: CASSSGLAGVYTDTQYF.

The chain combines TRBV20-1 with TRBJ2-3; the match to TRBD2 covers 11 bases. The V gene's germline CDR1 is DFQATT and CDR2 SNEGSKA (reference sequence). V shed 4 bases and J 1 base; nucleotides not matched to a gene: 7. The CDR3 has 16 residues. The CDR3, as DNA: TGCAGTGCTATTAGCGTACTAGCGGGGGGCACAGATACGCAGTATTTT. Its translation: CSAISVLAGGTDTQYF.

Points on this clonotype: Relative to the germline gene, one junction end is altered; a read error may explain this. The chain carries TRBV27 and TRBJ2-7, with a weak D call TRBD2 (6 bases). Germline V gene sequence: CDR1 MNHEY, CDR2 SMNVEV (reference sequence). This CDR3 is 13 amino acids long. CDR3 residues: CSSSRDSSYEQYF. The CDR3 DNA is TGTTCCAGCAGCCGGGACTCTTCCTACGAGCAGTACTTC.

The CDR3 region has the DNA TGTGCCATCAGTGAGGCAGGTCTCGACTACACCTTC. It codes for CAISEAGLDYTF. The gene calls are TRBV10-3 and TRBJ1-2; D is unclear. V lost 2 bases and J lost 10, with 11 bases in between. CDR3 length: 12 residues. The V gene's germline CDR1 is ENHRY and CDR2 SYGVKD.

This clonotype was seen a single time. One junction end disagrees with the germline gene, perhaps due to a read error. The rearrangement uses TRBV7-2 and TRBJ2-1, with D perhaps matching TRBD2 (6 bases). This CDR3 contains 18 residues. Germline V gene data show CDR1 as SGHTA and CDR2 as FQGNSA. The CDR3 loop is CASSLASLGGTGYNEQFF. Here the CDR3 DNA reads TGTGCCAGCAGCCTAGCGTCTCTGGGCGGGACGGGATACAATGAGCAGTTCTTC.

A word on this clonotype: A much larger clonotype is one base distant, so this may be a read error. The gene calls are TRBV20-1 and TRBJ2-4, with a tentative D call TRBD2 (6 bases). The assigned J gene may be wrong: the sequence end matches TRBJ2-7 better. CDR3 length: 14 residues. From germline, CDR1 is DFQATT and CDR2 SNEGSKA (reference sequence). The chain's CDR3 is CSARDNRESHEQYF. The CDR3 bases are TGCAGTGCTAGAGATAACCGGGAGTCCCACGAGCAGTACTTC.

This clonotype was observed many times. This chain connects TRBV10-3 to TRBJ2-5; TRBD2 might be the D (5 bases). CDR3 size: 15 residues. V lost 0 bases and J 5 bases, leaving 13 bases between the germline ends. The germline V gene has CDR1 ENHRY and CDR2 SYGVKD. Here the CDR3 DNA reads TGTGCCATCAGTGAGTCTGTTAGCTCGGGGGAGACCCAGTACTTC. As protein: CAISESVSSGETQYF.

This clonotype has a count of ten or more. CDR3 sequence: CSASPNPGGQETQYF. The CDR3, as DNA: TGCAGTGCTAGTCCGAACCCGGGGGGCCAAGAGACCCAGTACTTC. This chain connects TRBV20-1 to TRBJ2-5; TRBD2 matches at 7 bases. V was clipped by 3 bases and J by 1 base; unmatched bases: 8. The CDR3 loop spans 15 amino acids. Germline V gene lookup returns CDR1 DFQATT and CDR2 SNEGSKA (reference sequence).

To note about this clonotype: As the CDR3 is not closed by the conserved phenylalanine or tryptophan, this likely results from a read error. This rearrangement joins TRBV18 to TRBJ1-5; D may be TRBD1 (6 bases). V was clipped by 2 bases and J by 7 bases, with 12 bases between them. Germline CDR1 and CDR2: KGHSH and LQKENI. The CDR3 loop spans 14 amino acids. Here the CDR3 reads CASSPYREDQPQHV. The CDR3 DNA is TGTGCCAGCTCACCATACAGGGAGGACCAGCCCCAGCATGTT.

This clonotype was seen at least ten times. V gene TRBV20-1 combines with J gene TRBJ2-5; unclear D gene. Looked up from germline, CDR1 is DFQATT and CDR2 is SNEGSKA (reference sequence). Between the trimmed V and J ends, which lost 7 bases and 1 base, there was a span of 10 bases. The CDR3 sequence is 12 residues long. The CDR3 coding sequence is TGCAGTGTAGGGCATTTCCAAGAGACCCAGTACTTC. Its translation is CSVGHFQETQYF.